This entry lists 23 T cell receptor beta chains sequenced from one sample in a study of cytomegalovirus exposure and HLA in healthy donors. With 60 Vbeta and 13 Jbeta primers, the PCR was carried out. Produced via immunoSEQ multiplex PCR; TCRdb's table is partial and in-frame only. This sample has under 250,000 clones, with more than 65% found just once. Input material: PBMCs. Source of these receptors: a man aged 50-59 years in good health and CMV-seronegative.

The chain employs TRBV7-6 and TRBJ1-5; 7 bases fit TRBD1. The CDR3 has 15 amino acids. Germline CDR1 and CDR2: SGHVS and FNYEAQ. With V trimmed by 5 bases and J by 1 base, 5 bases remained unmatched. This CDR3 reads CASSLRGESNQPQHF. As DNA, the CDR3 is TGTGCCAGCAGCCTCAGGGGGGAGAGCAATCAGCCCCAGCATTTT.

The chain carries TRBV4-1 and TRBJ2-7, with D uncertain. With 1 base removed from V and 0 bases from J, the gap between germline ends came to 7 bases. Looked up from germline, CDR1 is MGHRA and CDR2 is YSYEKL. This CDR3 has 14 amino acids. The CDR3 DNA reads as TGCGCCAGCAGCCAAGCTGCCAGCTCCTACGAGCAGTACTTC. Protein product: CASSQAASSYEQYF.

The CDR3 DNA reads TGTGCCAGCAGCTTAAATAGCGGGAGTCTGGAGACCCAGTACTTC. This sequence encodes CASSLNSGSLETQYF. The rearrangement joins TRBV7-9 to TRBJ2-5, with 9 bases matching TRBD2. The ends lost 2 bases at V and 5 bases at J; junction bases unmatched: 6. CDR1 and CDR2 (germline): SEHNR, FQNEAQ (reference sequence). The CDR3 covers 15 residues.

J is TRBJ2-7 and V is TRBV28, with TRBD1 as a possible D gene (6 bases). The CDR3 has 14 amino acids. V was clipped by 3 bases and J by 3 bases, with 12 bases between them. CDR1 and CDR2 (germline): MDHEN, SYDVKM. As DNA, the CDR3 is TGTGCCAGCAGTTTTTACAGGGAAGGCTACGAGCAGTACTTC. Protein: CASSFYREGYEQYF.

The J gene is TRBJ2-7, the V gene TRBV18; TRBD1 agrees at 9 bases. Germline V gene data show CDR1 as KGHSH and CDR2 as LQKENI. The CDR3 is made up of 16 amino acids. Losses at the gene ends were 1 base for V and 6 bases for J; bases not matched to a gene: 10. The CDR3 is CASSPLLGTGLSEQYF. The CDR3 bases are TGTGCCAGCTCACCACTACTAGGGACAGGGTTAAGCGAGCAGTACTTC. The full variable domain, with the rest looked up from reference TRBV18 and TRBJ2-7, is NAGVMQNPRHLVRRRGQEARLRCSPMKGHSHVYWYRQLPEEGLKFMVYLQKENIIDESGMPKERFSAEFPKEGPSILRIQQVVRGDSAAYFCASSPLLGTGLSEQYFGPGTRLTVT.

The chain joins TRBV7-9 to TRBJ2-1; D is unresolved. The CDR3 is 15 residues long. Germline V gene lookup returns CDR1 SEHNR and CDR2 FQNEAQ (reference sequence). Trimming pared 2 bases from V and 7 bases from J, leaving 15 bases between. The CDR3 is CASSLRSRTYNEQFF. The CDR3 DNA sequence: TGTGCCAGCAGCTTACGGAGCCGAACTTATAATGAGCAGTTCTTC. Combining the CDR3 with reference TRBV7-9 and TRBJ2-1 gives the whole variable domain DTGVSQNPRHKITKRGQNVTFRCDPISEHNRLYWYRQTLGQGPEFLTYFQNEAQLEKSRLLSDRFSAERPKGSFSTLEIQRTEQGDSAMYLCASSLRSRTYNEQFFGPGTRLTVL.

This clone turned up a few times. V gene TRBV2 combines with J gene TRBJ1-2; 8 bases line up with TRBD1. J gave up 2 bases and V 1 base, and 6 bases lay outside the gene matches. This CDR3 spans 16 amino acids. Germline assignment: CDR1 SNHLY and CDR2 FYNNEI. CDR3 coding DNA: TGTGCCAGCAGTGAAGGGACAGGGAGGAACAACTATGGCTACACCTTC. Translated, it gives CASSEGTGRNNYGYTF.

The chain joins TRBV9 to TRBJ2-4, with 15 nucleotides matching TRBD2. The CDR3 totals 15 residues. Per the germline V gene, CDR1 is SGDLS and CDR2 is YYNGEE. Trimming took 4 bases from V and 9 from J; bases not matched to a gene: 5. The CDR3 reads CASSRTSGRDSIQYF. The CDR3, as DNA: TGTGCCAGCAGCCGGACTAGCGGGAGGGACAGCATTCAGTACTTC.

This chain connects TRBV6-1 to TRBJ1-1, with TRBD1 matching 11 bases. This CDR3 comprises 14 residues. The trim removed 6 bases at V and 7 bases at J, leaving 7 bases unmatched. CDR1 is MNHNS, CDR2 SASEGT, per germline. The CDR3 bases are TGTGCCAGCAGGCCGGGACAGGGGGTTGGTGAAGCTTTCTTT. It translates to CASRPGQGVGEAFF.

This sequence joins TRBV19 and TRBJ2-1, with 7 bases lining up with TRBD2. The V gene's germline CDR1 is LNHDA and CDR2 SQIVND (reference sequence). V was pared by 1 base and J by 1 base, with 4 bases of the junction left unmatched. The CDR3 is made up of 16 amino acids. The CDR3 region has the DNA TGTGCCAGTAGTATAGGAGCTAGCGGATCCTACAATGAGCAGTTCTTC. This gives the protein CASSIGASGSYNEQFF.

This rearrangement joins TRBV13 to TRBJ2-7; the match to TRBD2 covers 12 bases. Unmatched junction bases numbered 11, after V lost 1 base and J lost 7 bases. This CDR3 spans 17 amino acids. In germline, CDR1 is PRHDT, CDR2 FYEKMQ (reference sequence). This CDR3 is CASSLAPGLAGPLEQYF. The CDR3 DNA follows: TGTGCCAGCAGCTTAGCCCCCGGACTAGCGGGACCTCTGGAGCAGTACTTC.

V is TRBV2 and J is TRBJ2-3; possible D gene TRBD1, 6 bases. The germline V gene encodes CDR1 SNHLY and CDR2 FYNNEI. V lost 1 base, J lost 6 bases, and 20 bases lay in between. CDR3 length equals 17 residues. The CDR3 is CASSEVPTGIPADTQYF. DNA for the CDR3: TGTGCCAGCAGTGAAGTGCCCACAGGGATTCCCGCGGATACGCAGTATTTT.

This sequence joins TRBV18 and TRBJ1-1; TRBD1 might be the D (6 bases). Deletions cut 3 bases from V and 6 bases from J, with 20 bases between. The CDR3 spans 16 residues. Germline CDR1 reads KGHSH; CDR2 reads LQKENI. In DNA, the CDR3 is TGTGCCAGCTCACCTCAAGGGGGACCCAGCCTACCTGAAGCTTTCTTT. It is translated as CASSPQGGPSLPEAFF.

J is TRBJ2-7 and V is TRBV27; TRBD1 is a possible D gene (5 bases). Trimming took off 3 bases at V and 2 bases at J, with 11 bases between the two ends. The germline V gene encodes CDR1 MNHEY and CDR2 SMNVEV (reference sequence). CDR3 length: 14 amino acids. The CDR3 nucleotides read TGTGCCAGCAGTTTGGCGCAGGGTGCCTACGAGCAGTACTTC. Residues: CASSLAQGAYEQYF.

Only one count was recorded for this clone. This chain links TRBV18 with TRBJ1-2, with TRBD1 identical over 9 bases. V lost 0 bases, J lost 3 bases, and 5 bases stayed unmatched. CDR1 and CDR2 from the germline V gene are KGHSH and LQKENI. The CDR3 has 16 amino acids. For the CDR3, the DNA is TGTGCCAGCTCACCACCCCCGGGACAGGGTGACTATGGCTACACCTTC. Translated: CASSPPPGQGDYGYTF.

V and J are TRBV6-4 and TRBJ2-7; D is perhaps TRBD2 (6 bases). The CDR3 loop spans 13 amino acids. V shed 3 bases and J shed 3 bases, with 9 bases lying between them. Germline V gives CDR1 MRHNA, CDR2 SNTAGT. CDR3 DNA sequence: TGTGCCAGCAGTGAGGAGACTAGCTACGAGCAGTACTTC. It translates to CASSEETSYEQYF.

The chain uses TRBV19 and TRBJ1-5; unclear D gene. The germline gives CDR1 LNHDA, CDR2 SQIVND (reference sequence). The CDR3 length is 15 residues. The V end lost 5 bases, the J end lost 0 bases, and 11 bases lay between the germline ends. Written as DNA, the CDR3 is TGTGCCAGTAGTCTAGTCAGATTTAGCAATCAGCCCCAGCATTTT. Translating gives CASSLVRFSNQPQHF. The whole variable domain, filled in from reference TRBV19 and TRBJ1-5, reads DGGITQSPKYLFRKEGQNVTLSCEQNLNHDAMYWYRQDPGQGLRLIYYSQIVNDFQKGDIAEGYSVSREKKESFPLTVTSAQKNPTAFYLCASSLVRFSNQPQHFGDGTRLSIL.

CDR3 sequence reads: CASSPIDRGLFNEQFF. The CDR3 bases are TGCGCCAGCAGTCCCATCGACAGGGGGCTCTTTAATGAGCAGTTCTTC. V gene TRBV5-1 combines with J gene TRBJ2-1; TRBD1 matches at 10 bases. J was trimmed by 7 bases and V by 5 bases; bases with no gene match: 12. This CDR3 has 16 residues. Germline CDR1 SGHRS, CDR2 YFSETQ.

In its sample, this clone was seen a few times. This chain links TRBV19 with TRBJ1-4; D gene uncertain. The germline V and J ends were trimmed by 6 bases and 3 bases, with 8 bases remaining between them. CDR1 and CDR2 (germline): LNHDA, SQIVND (reference sequence). This CDR3 spans 13 amino acids. For the CDR3, the DNA is TGTGCCAGTAGGGTCCTATCTAATGAAAAACTGTTTTTT. This gives the protein CASRVLSNEKLFF.

The chain employs TRBV27 and TRBJ1-2; D gene unclear. V dropped 7 bases and J dropped 7 bases, with 22 bases sitting between them. CDR3 length equals 15 residues. Germline V gene sequence: CDR1 MNHEY, CDR2 SMNVEV (reference sequence). CDR3 region: CASKDPMAGGFGYTF. CDR3 sequence (DNA): TGTGCCAGCAAGGACCCTATGGCAGGAGGGTTTGGCTACACCTTC.

The gene calls are TRBV5-4 and TRBJ1-6; 9 bases are shared with TRBD1. V gave up 4 bases and J gave up 12 bases; unmatched junction bases: 8. CDR1 and CDR2 (germline): SGHNT, YYREEE (reference sequence). The CDR3 is 14 amino acids. The CDR3 spells CASSPRWDREPLHF. The CDR3 DNA reads TGTGCCAGCAGCCCCCGGTGGGACAGGGAACCCCTCCACTTT.

The V and J genes are TRBV6-5 and TRBJ2-7; unclear D gene. This CDR3 has 12 amino acids. V was clipped by 6 bases and J by 1 base, with 7 bases between them. From germline, CDR1 is MNHEY and CDR2 SVGAGI. DNA for the CDR3: TGTGCCAGCAGCCGTAGTTCCTACGAGCAGTACTTC. This encodes CASSRSSYEQYF.

This clone is a singleton in its sample. This chain joins TRBV2 and TRBJ2-3; the match to TRBD2 covers 10 bases. This CDR3 comprises 20 residues. The J segment lost 0 bases and the V segment lost 0 bases, leaving 12 bases of the junction unmatched. CDR1 is SNHLY, CDR2 FYNNEI, per germline. In DNA form, the CDR3 reads TGTGCCAGCAGTGAAGCTTTTACTAGCGGGACCTTTAGAAGCACAGATACGCAGTATTTT. Its protein is CASSEAFTSGTFRSTDTQYF. Combining the CDR3 with reference TRBV2 and TRBJ2-3 gives the whole variable domain EPEVTQTPSHQVTQMGQEVILRCVPISNHLYFYWYRQILGQKVEFLVSFYNNEISEKSEIFDDQFSVERPDGSNFTLKIRSTKLEDSAMYFCASSEAFTSGTFRSTDTQYFGPGTRLTVL.